This TCR beta chain was documented in a study of shared clonotypes between healthy human individuals. Germline loops: CDR1 SGDLS, CDR2 YYNGEE. V shed 3 bases and J shed 7 bases, with 13 bases lying between them. This CDR3 is 14 amino acids long. To note about this clone: The antigen is unknown.

Broader study findings: Deeper or shallower sequencing was expected to change how clonotypes are shared among donors.

The run depth of the assay was deep. Evenly divided among several immunoSEQ plates was the genomic DNA of each subset. The assay was immunoSEQ multiplex PCR, and TCRdb's table has in-frame clones only and misses some. The sample records around 500,000 clones, approximately 79% being singletons. The V gene is TRBV9, the J gene TRBJ2-2; D is perhaps TRBD1 (6 bases). This TCR was sampled from a woman in her 40s in good health. Some clones in this sample may be carry-over from other donors' samples. The material sequenced was PBMCs. As DNA, the CDR3 is TGTGCCAGCAGCGCCGAGCAGGGACACGGGGAGCTGTTTTTT. This gives the protein CASSAEQGHGELFF.